This T cell receptor (beta chain) was sequenced during a study of shared clonotypes between healthy human individuals. This table comes from immunoSEQ multiplex PCR, and its TCRdb copy is limited to in-frame clones, with some not included. The sample includes millions of clones, about 93% of them seen just once. Positive CCR7 selection of CD45RO-negative cells yielded the naive CD8 cells, and terminally differentiated effector memory CD45RA+ cells were excluded. The study's findings and limits: Generally, naive subsets came out with larger estimated richness than memory subsets.

Concerning this clone: Its antigen remains unidentified.

This CDR3 region has 14 residues. V was pared by 5 bases and J by 6 bases, with 6 bases of the junction left unmatched. Germline CDR1 is MDHEN and CDR2 is SYDVKM. The clonotype comes from a man aged 18 to 29 in good health. Some clones in this sample may be carry-over from other donors' samples. The V gene is TRBV28, the J gene TRBJ2-4; 8 bases agree with TRBD1. Specimen: naive CD8+ T cells from PBMCs. In DNA form, the CDR3 reads TGTGCCAGCAGTCCTCCGGGACAGGTAAACATTCAGTACTTC. It yields the protein CASSPPGQVNIQYF.